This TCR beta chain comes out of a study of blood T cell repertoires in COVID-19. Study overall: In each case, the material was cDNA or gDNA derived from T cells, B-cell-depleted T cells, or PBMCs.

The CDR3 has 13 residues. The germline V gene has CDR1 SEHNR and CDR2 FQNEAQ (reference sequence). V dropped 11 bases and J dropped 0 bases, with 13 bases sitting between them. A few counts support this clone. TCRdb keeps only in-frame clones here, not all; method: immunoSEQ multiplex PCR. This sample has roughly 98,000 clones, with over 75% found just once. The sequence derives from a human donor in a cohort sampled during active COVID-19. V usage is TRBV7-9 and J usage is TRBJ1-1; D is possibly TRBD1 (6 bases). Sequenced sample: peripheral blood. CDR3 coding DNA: TGTGCCGGAACCGGGACATTGAACACTGAAGCTTTCTTT. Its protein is CAGTGTLNTEAFF.